The 32 T cell receptor beta chains in this list originate from one sample, sequenced in a study of T cell repertoires in cytomegalovirus infection (dated by TCRdb to the late 2010s). Sequenced using an Illumina HiSeq 1500. TCRdb handled the public reads itself, with Q25 trimming in fastp and clone calling in MiXCR, and kept productive beta chains. Here each entry gathers all rows of one CDR3 protein and keeps the most common genes and DNA. The sample table shows about 470,000 distinct CDR3 sequences, and about two fifths are seen once. The biggest ten clones account for around two fifths of the sample. The label giving this sample's treatment or condition can be read as: in vitro stimulation with specific CMV peptide epitopes to enrich CMV-specific T cells. These receptors lack a known antigen. The sequencing here drew on cultured PBMCs, taken from culture after CMV antigen stimulation. All receptors come from a human donor in good health (CMV status not recorded). Some clones in this sample may be carry-over from other donors' samples.

The chain has TRBV12-3 or TRBV12-4 and TRBJ2-1; the D is unclear. Trimming cost V 7 bases and J 4 bases, with 14 bases left between them. CDR3 length equals 14 residues. For the CDR3, the DNA is TGTGCCAGCACCTCTCGGCAGATTTACAATGAGCAGTTCTTC. Translation: CASTSRQIYNEQFF.

This clonotype was counted between two and nine times. The rearrangement joins TRBV28 to TRBJ2-1; tentatively, D is TRBD2 (6 bases). CDR3 length: 13 amino acids. Germline V gene data show CDR1 as MDHEN and CDR2 as SYDVKM. The V end lost 7 bases, the J end lost 5 bases, and 12 bases lay between the germline ends. CDR3 sequence (DNA): TGTGCCAGCAATCCGGGAGCCAACAATGAGCAGTTCTTC. This translates into CASNPGANNEQFF.

J is TRBJ2-3 and V is TRBV6-8; TRBD2 is a possible D gene (7 bases). The CDR3 has 17 residues. Germline CDR1 reads MNHGY; CDR2 reads SAAAGT. Trimming cost V 5 bases and J 1 base, with 19 bases left between them. The chain's CDR3 is CASSGVGGGAGTDTQYF. CDR3 sequence (DNA): TGTGCCAGCAGTGGCGTGGGTGGGGGGGCCGGCACAGATACGCAGTATTTT.

This sequence joins TRBV10-3 and TRBJ2-1; unclear D gene. Germline lookup yields CDR1 ENHRY and CDR2 SYGVKD. This CDR3 comprises 14 residues. V shed 4 bases and J shed 7 bases, with 14 bases lying between them. CDR3 in amino acids: CAISASVTRNEQFF. The CDR3 bases are TGTGCCATCAGTGCGTCGGTCACCCGGAATGAGCAGTTCTTC.

This clonotype was counted between two and nine times. This CDR3 reads CASSNNLGFDNSPLHF. CDR3 nucleotide sequence: TGTGCCAGCAGTAATAACCTGGGATTCGATAATTCACCCCTCCACTTT. J is TRBJ1-6 and V is TRBV6-5; D is ambiguous. Per the germline V gene, CDR1 is MNHEY and CDR2 is SVGAGI. The CDR3 has 16 residues. Trimming stripped 5 bases from V and 5 bases from J, with 16 bases between.

This clonotype was counted a few times. The J gene is TRBJ2-7, the V gene TRBV7-8, with TRBD2 matching 13 bases. V shed 3 bases, J shed 2 bases, and the junction held 16 bases outside the gene matches. The length of the CDR3 is 20 residues. CDR1 SGHVS and CDR2 FQNEAQ come from the germline V gene. CDR3 sequence reads: CASSFDKVIGTSGIAYEQYF. As DNA, the CDR3 is TGTGCCAGCAGCTTCGATAAGGTCATCGGGACTAGCGGGATTGCCTACGAGCAGTACTTC.

The rearrangement uses TRBV7-9 and TRBJ1-3; D unclear. The V end lost 2 bases, the J end lost 0 bases, and 11 bases lay between the germline ends. Germline CDR1 SEHNR, CDR2 FQNEAQ (reference sequence). The CDR3 has 16 amino acids. This CDR3 reads CASSLSGAGSGNTIYF. The CDR3 nucleotides are TGTGCCAGCAGCTTATCCGGTGCGGGCTCTGGAAACACCATATATTTT.

The table lists this clonotype with a few counts. J is TRBJ1-4 and V is TRBV7-8; 8 bases are shared with TRBD1. The CDR3 length is 17 residues. The V segment lost 3 bases and the J segment 4 bases; nucleotides outside the gene matches: 10. Germline V CDR1 and CDR2: SGHVS, FQNEAQ. The DNA of the CDR3 is TGTGCCAGCAGCTTTAGGACAGGGCCGGGGTTTAATGAAAAACTGTTTTTT. Its translation: CASSFRTGPGFNEKLFF.

As DNA, the CDR3 is TGTGCCAGCAGGTCCCTCCCGCAGGCCGCACCTGAAGCTTTCTTT. This sequence encodes CASRSLPQAAPEAFF. The chain employs TRBV6-8 and TRBJ1-1; no clear D. This CDR3 is built from 15 residues. Looked up from germline, CDR1 is MNHGY and CDR2 is SAAAGT. The V end lost 6 bases, the J end lost 6 bases, and 20 bases lay between the germline ends.

This clonotype was seen only a few times. The genes are TRBV7-6 and TRBJ2-3; no reliable D call. The CDR3 sequence is 14 residues long. Trimming cost V 5 bases and J 0 bases, with 9 bases left between them. Germline CDR1 SGHVS, CDR2 FNYEAQ. The CDR3 sequence: CASSPTLSTDTQYF. CDR3 sequence (DNA): TGTGCCAGCAGCCCGACGCTAAGCACAGATACGCAGTATTTT.

This chain connects TRBV11-2 to TRBJ1-1; D perhaps matches TRBD1 (5 bases). CDR1 and CDR2 (germline): SGHAT, FQNNGV. The CDR3 has 14 amino acids. V was shortened by 5 bases and J by 5 bases, with 15 bases between the two germline ends. The CDR3 protein is CASSTTGAGTEAFF. The CDR3, as DNA: TGTGCCAGCAGCACGACCGGGGCCGGGACTGAAGCTTTCTTT.

This clonotype has a single count. The rearrangement uses TRBV20-1 and TRBJ2-7, with 7 bases matching TRBD2. Germline assignment: CDR1 DFQATT and CDR2 SNEGSKA (reference sequence). The CDR3 spans 15 residues. Trimming took 5 bases from V and 2 from J; bases not matched to a gene: 12. For the CDR3, the DNA is TGCAGTGCTTACCCCTCTAGCGGAAAAACCTACGAGCAGTACTTC. It yields the protein CSAYPSSGKTYEQYF.

A few counts support this clonotype. The chain combines TRBV12-3 or TRBV12-4 with TRBJ1-2; D is undetermined. This CDR3 contains 14 residues. The ends were cut back, 1 base at V and 4 bases at J, with 10 bases in the middle. CDR3 sequence: CASSLGSGPYGYTF. Here the CDR3 DNA reads TGTGCCAGCAGTTTAGGCTCGGGCCCCTATGGCTACACCTTC.

The V and J genes are TRBV6-8 and TRBJ2-5; D is tentatively TRBD1 or TRBD2 (6 bases each). Germline values: CDR1 MNHGY, CDR2 SAAAGT. The V end lost 5 bases, the J end lost 7 bases, and 26 bases lay between the germline ends. The CDR3 contains 17 residues. As DNA, the CDR3 is TGTGCCAGCAGTCGTTCATATTACCAGCATGGAGGGGGGACCCAGTACTTC. This translates into CASSRSYYQHGGGTQYF.

This chain connects TRBV19 to TRBJ1-5; tentatively, D is TRBD1 (6 bases). Looked up from germline, CDR1 is LNHDA and CDR2 is SQIVND (reference sequence). V gave up 6 bases and J gave up 5 bases, with 14 bases separating them. This CDR3 is built from 14 residues. CDR3: CASSPGQKYQPQHF. CDR3 DNA: TGTGCCAGTAGCCCCGGACAGAAGTATCAGCCCCAGCATTTT.

This clonotype was seen only a few times. The J gene is TRBJ2-5, the V gene TRBV7-9, with 8 bases aligning to TRBD1. Germline values: CDR1 SEHNR, CDR2 FQNEAQ (reference sequence). This CDR3 has 14 residues. The ends lost 7 bases at V and 7 bases at J; junction bases unmatched: 11. CDR3 sequence reads: CASKQDRESWTQYF. CDR3 nucleotides: TGTGCCAGCAAACAGGACAGGGAGTCCTGGACCCAGTACTTC.

This clonotype was observed a handful of times. The rearrangement links TRBV7-2 to TRBJ2-7; maybe TRBD1 (6 bases). The germline V gene encodes CDR1 SGHTA and CDR2 FQGNSA. Trimming shortened V by 4 bases and J by 3 bases, and 19 bases separated the two germline ends. The CDR3 length is 16 residues. CDR3 coding DNA: TGTGCCAGCAGCTCCCGTCCGGGACACCAGGGCTACGAGCAGTACTTC. Its protein product is CASSSRPGHQGYEQYF.

The chain has TRBV6-2 or TRBV6-3 and TRBJ2-7, with a tentative D call TRBD1 (6 bases). CDR1 and CDR2 (germline): MNHEY, SVGEGT. The CDR3 runs 15 residues. The V and J ends lost 5 bases and 3 bases respectively, with 17 bases between them. CDR3 nucleotide sequence: TGTGCCAGCAGTCCGAGACAGGTCAGCAGCTACGAGCAGTACTTC. Protein product: CASSPRQVSSYEQYF.

The chain has TRBV12-3 or TRBV12-4 and TRBJ2-5; the match to TRBD2 covers 7 bases. V was pared by 6 bases and J by 5 bases, with 9 bases of the junction left unmatched. The CDR3 runs to 14 residues. The CDR3 spells CASSPAGTGETQYF. Written as DNA, the CDR3 is TGTGCCAGCAGCCCAGCGGGGACCGGTGAGACCCAGTACTTC.

V and J are TRBV7-8 and TRBJ1-5; D is possibly TRBD1 (6 bases). The V gene's germline CDR1 is SGHVS and CDR2 FQNEAQ. This CDR3 region has 16 residues. V lost 2 bases and J 0 bases, leaving 11 bases between the germline ends. The CDR3, as DNA: TGTGCCAGCAGCTTAAACAGGGCCTATAGCAATCAGCCCCAGCATTTT. It yields the protein CASSLNRAYSNQPQHF. Combining the CDR3 with reference TRBV7-8 and TRBJ1-5 gives the whole variable domain GAGVSQSPRYKVAKRGQDVALRCDPISGHVSLFWYQQALGQGPEFLTYFQNEAQLDKSGLPSDRFFAERPEGSVSTLKIQRTQQEDSAVYLCASSLNRAYSNQPQHFGDGTRLSIL.

This clonotype was recorded a few times. The chain is built from TRBV7-2 and TRBJ2-7, with 9 nucleotides matching TRBD1. The germline V gene has CDR1 SGHTA and CDR2 FQGNSA. The CDR3 consists of 15 residues. The V and J ends lost 1 base and 2 bases, in that order; junction bases with no gene match: 3. CDR3 sequence: CASSLVGTGTYEQYF. The CDR3 DNA is TGTGCCAGCAGCTTAGTGGGGACAGGGACCTACGAGCAGTACTTC.

This sequence joins TRBV7-6 and TRBJ1-2, with D unresolved. This CDR3 contains 13 residues. The germline V and J ends were trimmed by 1 base and 8 bases, with 11 bases remaining between them. Germline V gene data show CDR1 as SGHVS and CDR2 as FNYEAQ. The CDR3 region has the DNA TGTGCCAGCAGCTTAGTTCTAAACCGGGGCTACACCTTC. Translated, it gives CASSLVLNRGYTF.

This clonotype was observed a few times. The rearrangement uses TRBV12-3 or TRBV12-4 and TRBJ1-2; a weak D match, TRBD1 (5 bases). The CDR3 loop spans 14 amino acids. With 6 bases removed from V and 6 bases from J, the gap between germline ends came to 17 bases. Here the CDR3 DNA reads TGTGCCAGCAGCCCTGGGGGGTCTATCAATGGCTACACCTTC. As protein: CASSPGGSINGYTF.

V gene TRBV7-8 combines with J gene TRBJ2-7, with D perhaps matching TRBD2 (5 bases). The germline CDR1 and CDR2 sequences are SGHVS and FQNEAQ. The V gene lost 6 bases and the J gene lost 4 bases, with 16 bases spanning the gap. This CDR3 has 14 amino acids. The CDR3 DNA sequence: TGTGCCAGCAGTCAAGGACTTGTGGAGTACGAGCAGTACTTC. Translated: CASSQGLVEYEQYF. Supplemented by reference TRBV7-8 and TRBJ2-7, the full variable domain reads GAGVSQSPRYKVAKRGQDVALRCDPISGHVSLFWYQQALGQGPEFLTYFQNEAQLDKSGLPSDRFFAERPEGSVSTLKIQRTQQEDSAVYLCASSQGLVEYEQYFGPGTRLTVT.

The sample holds a few counts of this clonotype. The chain employs TRBV7-6 and TRBJ2-1; D is ambiguous. The length of the CDR3 is 14 residues. CDR1 is SGHVS, CDR2 FNYEAQ, per germline. Trimming cost V 5 bases and J 6 bases, with 14 bases left between them. For the CDR3, the DNA is TGTGCCAGCAGCGCTTCCCTATTCCCCAATGAGCAGTTCTTC. Its translation: CASSASLFPNEQFF.

This chain's CDR3 is CASSLEGGTGELFF. CDR3 DNA: TGTGCCAGCAGTTTAGAGGGGGGCACCGGGGAGCTGTTTTTT. This chain connects TRBV12-3 or TRBV12-4 to TRBJ2-2, with D perhaps given as TRBD1 or TRBD2 (6 bases each). V shed 1 base and J shed 4 bases, with 7 bases lying between them. The CDR3 contains 14 residues.

V and J are TRBV7-9 and TRBJ1-1; a weak D match, TRBD1 (6 bases). CDR3 length equals 13 residues. V lost 5 bases and J lost 5, with 12 bases in between. Germline assignment: CDR1 SEHNR and CDR2 FQNEAQ (reference sequence). CDR3 residues: CASSERQETEAFF. The CDR3 DNA reads TGTGCCAGCAGCGAAAGACAGGAGACTGAAGCTTTCTTT. Looking up the rest from reference TRBV7-9 and TRBJ1-1 gives the full variable domain: DTGVSQNPRHKITKRGQNVTFRCDPISEHNRLYWYRQTLGQGPEFLTYFQNEAQLEKSRLLSDRFSAERPKGSFSTLEIQRTEQGDSAMYLCASSERQETEAFFGQGTRLTVV.

A few counts support this clonotype. The chain is built from TRBV7-9 and TRBJ2-3; D gene unclear. Trimming removed 5 bases at V and 2 bases at J, with 11 bases between. CDR3 length equals 14 residues. The V gene's germline CDR1 is SEHNR and CDR2 FQNEAQ (reference sequence). The CDR3: CASSLVGVTDTQYF. The CDR3 nucleotides read TGTGCCAGCAGCCTAGTAGGAGTCACAGATACGCAGTATTTT.

The V and J genes are TRBV6-1 and TRBJ2-2; D remains ambiguous. The germline gives CDR1 MNHNS, CDR2 SASEGT. Trimming took 2 bases from V and 10 from J, leaving 14 bases between them. The CDR3 contains 14 residues. In nucleotides, the CDR3 is TGTGCCAGCAGTGAACCCACCCGACCTAAGGAGCTGTTTTTT. It codes for CASSEPTRPKELFF.

In this sample, this clonotype turned up once. The rearrangement joins TRBV20-1 to TRBJ1-4; D is undetermined. Looked up from germline, CDR1 is DFQATT and CDR2 is SNEGSKA (reference sequence). Trimming took 4 bases from V and 0 from J, leaving 6 bases between them. The CDR3 has 13 amino acids. CDR3 residues: CSANSATNEKLFF. In DNA, the CDR3 is TGCAGTGCTAACAGTGCAACTAATGAAAAACTGTTTTTT.

V usage is TRBV11-2 and J usage is TRBJ1-4; weak D call: TRBD1 (5 bases). The germline V gene has CDR1 SGHAT and CDR2 FQNNGV. Trimming shortened V by 3 bases and J by 7 bases, and 9 bases separated the two germline ends. This CDR3 spans 13 amino acids. This chain's CDR3 is CASSLDGGEKLFF. CDR3 DNA sequence: TGTGCCAGCAGCTTGGACGGGGGTGAAAAACTGTTTTTT. The full variable domain, its missing parts supplied by reference TRBV11-2 and TRBJ1-4, is EAGVAQSPRYKIIEKRQSVAFWCNPISGHATLYWYQQILGQGPKLLIQFQNNGVVDDSQLPKDRFSAERLKGVDSTLKIQPAKLEDSAVYLCASSLDGGEKLFFGSGTQLSVL.

Worth noting for this clonotype: Germline is not matched at one junction end, which may reflect a read error. The J gene is TRBJ1-1, the V gene TRBV7-2, with 8 bases identical to TRBD1. The germline V gene encodes CDR1 SGHTA and CDR2 FQGNSA. The CDR3 sequence is 15 residues long. The chain's CDR3 is CASSSRTGKDTETFF. The CDR3 region has the DNA TGTGCCAGCAGCTCCCGGACAGGGAAAGACACTGAAACTTTCTTT. The entire variable domain, with the rest obtained from reference TRBV7-2 and TRBJ1-1, is as follows: GAGVSQSPSNKVTEKGKDVELRCDPISGHTALYWYRQSLGQGLEFLIYFQGNSAPDKSGLPSDRFSAERTGGSVSTLTIQRTQQEDSAVYLCASSSRTGKDTETFFGQGTRLTVV.